This T cell receptor (beta chain) was obtained from a study of PD-1 blockade in mismatch repair-deficient tumors. Study at large: All were previously treated, progressing patients with eleven to twelve mismatch repair-deficient cancer types. Points from the study as a whole: After pembrolizumab, tumor-resident clones rose rapidly, then generally contracted before radiologic responses.

The protocol was immunoSEQ multiplex PCR, while the TCRdb copy is restricted to in-frame clones and leaves out a portion. The sample records around 25,000 clones, about 83% being singletons. From germline, CDR1 is MDHEN and CDR2 SYDVKM. Trimming stripped 7 bases from V and 1 base from J, with 11 bases between. The length of the CDR3 is 13 residues. With respect to this clone: The antigen remains unidentified.

All patients were mismatch repair deficient, assessed by either PCR or immunohistochemistry. The sequences come from peripheral blood, collected 12 weeks after starting pembrolizumab. The genes are TRBV28 and TRBJ2-7; D is possibly TRBD1 (6 bases). The receptor was derived from an adult with mismatch repair-deficient cancer. The CDR3 reads CASIRTGSYEQYF. CDR3 bases: TGTGCCAGCATACGTACAGGGTCCTACGAGCAGTACTTC.